This T cell receptor beta chain originates from a study of blood T cell repertoires in COVID-19. Turning to the study itself: T cells, B-cell-depleted T cells, or PBMCs supplied cDNA or gDNA.

CDR1 and CDR2 from the germline V gene are SQVTM and ANQGSEA. This CDR3 is built from 12 residues. V shed 3 bases and J shed 4 bases, with 9 bases lying between them. Clones were sequenced by immunoSEQ multiplex PCR, and TCRdb holds only the in-frame ones, with some missing. The sample has about 370,000 clones, approximately 88% seen once; the top ten hold around 3%. The sequenced sample consisted of peripheral blood. The J gene is TRBJ1-1, the V gene TRBV29-1; D unresolved. The TCR comes from a woman aged 25 to 39 with COVID-19, enrolled during active disease. The CDR3 sequence: CSVESRATEAFF. CDR3 coding DNA: TGCAGCGTTGAGAGTCGCGCCACTGAAGCTTTCTTT.